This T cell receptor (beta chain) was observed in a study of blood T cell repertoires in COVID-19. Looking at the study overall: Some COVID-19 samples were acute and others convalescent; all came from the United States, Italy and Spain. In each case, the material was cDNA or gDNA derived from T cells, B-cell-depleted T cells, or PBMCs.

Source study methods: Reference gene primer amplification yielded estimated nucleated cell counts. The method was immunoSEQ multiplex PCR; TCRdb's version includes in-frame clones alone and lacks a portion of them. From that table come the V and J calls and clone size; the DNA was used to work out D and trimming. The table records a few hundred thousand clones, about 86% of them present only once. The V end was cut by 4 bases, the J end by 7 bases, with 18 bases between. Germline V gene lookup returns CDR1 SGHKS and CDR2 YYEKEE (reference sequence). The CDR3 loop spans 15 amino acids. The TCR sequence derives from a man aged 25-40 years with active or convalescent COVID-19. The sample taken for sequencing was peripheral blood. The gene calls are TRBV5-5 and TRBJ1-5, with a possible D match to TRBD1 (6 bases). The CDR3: CASSLQPGVRQPQHF. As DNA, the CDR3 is TGTGCCAGCAGCCTACAGCCAGGGGTGCGACAGCCCCAGCATTTT.